The present T cell receptor beta chain was sequenced within a study of T cells in Graves' hyperthyroidism and ophthalmopathy. Authors of the study amplified TCR beta CDR3 regions from RNA transcripts. The primer set for the first-round RT-PCR of the TCR CDR3 was HTBI. MiXCR, applied by TCRdb to the multiplex PCR reads, yields one record per CDR3 protein. The sample holds about 600,000 distinct CDR3 sequences, more than 15% seen once. V was shortened by 5 bases and J by 3 bases, with 17 bases between the two germline ends. The CDR3 runs 15 residues. The TCR originated in a woman aged 40 to 50 with Graves' ophthalmopathy. V usage is TRBV12-3 or TRBV12-4 and J usage is TRBJ2-7; weak D call: TRBD2 (7 bases). The sequencing sample was made of blood. In nucleotides, the CDR3 is TGTGCCAGCAGTAGAGGGGGAGGGCCTCTCTACGAGCAGTACTTC. Its translation is CASSRGGGPLYEQYF.